The rows below give T cell receptor beta chains drawn from one sample of a study of CD8+ T cells in alopecia areata. TCRdb keeps only in-frame clones here, not all; method: immunoSEQ multiplex PCR. The sample carries a few hundred thousand clones, under 75% recorded once. The input for sequencing was CD4+ T cells sorted from blood, taken at week 4, from a patient treated with tofacitinib. The receptor source for this set is a human donor with alopecia areata. Both conserved end residues are part of each CDR3. D genes are given only for firm matches. Only some rows state a clone size, as once, few, many or a class for expanded clones.

j_call clone_size cdr3_length v_call d_call cdr3_nt cdr3_aa
TRBJ2-3 once 10 TRBV29-1 NA TGCAGCGCCGTAACAGATACGCAGTATTTT CSAVTDTQYF
TRBJ2-5 NA 15 TRBV7-2 TRBD2 TGTGCCAGCAGCTTAAATAGCGGGGGGGCGAAGACCCAGTACTTC CASSLNSGGAKTQYF
TRBJ1-1 few 11 TRBV4-2 NA TGTGCCAGCAGCTTCGGACTGGAGGTTTTCTTT CASSFGLEVFF
TRBJ2-1 NA 18 TRBV27 NA TGTGCCAGCGCCAAGGGCAGGGGCCAAAAATTAGGCAACAATGAGCAGTTCTTC CASAKGRGQKLGNNEQFF
TRBJ1-6 NA 16 TRBV4-3 NA TGCGCCAGCAGCCAAGATAGGGAGGGTATCGGTTCACCCCTCCACTTT CASSQDREGIGSPLHF
TRBJ2-7 few 12 TRBV14 NA TGTGCCAGCAGCCTGCAGACCAACAAGCAGTACTTC CASSLQTNKQYF
TRBJ2-1 few 14 TRBV2 TRBD2 TGTGCCAGCAGACAGGTAGCGGGGTCGTGGGAGCAGTTCTTC CASRQVAGSWEQFF
TRBJ2-7 NA 15 TRBV4-3 NA TGCGCCAGCAGCCAAGCGGGCACAGGGACCTACGAGCAGTACTTC CASSQAGTGTYEQYF
TRBJ1-3 many 15 TRBV7-8 TRBD1 TGTGCCAGCAGCTTCAACAGGGGATCTGGAAACACCATATATTTT CASSFNRGSGNTIYF
TRBJ2-7 NA 16 TRBV11-2 TRBD2 TGTGCCAGCAGCTCGCGGACTAGCGGGGGACTCTACGAGCAGTACTTC CASSSRTSGGLYEQYF
TRBJ1-6 few 15 TRBV25-1 NA TGTGCCAGCAGTACAAAGGCCCGCCTTGGGTCACCCCTCCACTTT CASSTKARLGSPLHF
TRBJ1-2 NA 12 TRBV6-6 NA TGTGCCAGCAGAACAGGGTATTACGGCTACACCTTC CASRTGYYGYTF
TRBJ1-5 NA 16 TRBV9 TRBD1 TGTGCCAGCAGCCCAGGACAGGGGAACGGCAATCAGCCCCAGCATTTT CASSPGQGNGNQPQHF
TRBJ2-3 few 16 TRBV11-2 TRBD2 TGTGCCAGCAGATTTAGCGGGGGGGCCCCCGGAGATACGCAGTATTTT CASRFSGGAPGDTQYF
TRBJ2-3 NA 15 TRBV6-1 TRBD2 TGTGCCAGCAATACTGGACTAGTCAAGACAGATACGCAGTATTTT CASNTGLVKTDTQYF
TRBJ2-4 NA 15 TRBV5-1 TRBD2 TGCGCCAGCAGCCTGGCGGGGGGAAATGTAAACATTCAGTACTTC CASSLAGGNVNIQYF
TRBJ1-1 NA 10 TRBV29-1 NA TGCAGCGTTTCCCCCGAAGAAGCTTTCTTT CSVSPEEAFF
TRBJ1-5 NA 18 TRBV5-1 TRBD1 TGCGCCAGGCGCTCTGAGGCGAAGGACAGGGGCGACAATCAGCCCCAGCATTTT CARRSEAKDRGDNQPQHF
TRBJ1-4 NA 10 TRBV20-1 NA TGCAGTGCTAGGTCCGGAAAACTGTTTTTT CSARSGKLFF
TRBJ1-1 NA 13 TRBV10-1 NA TGCGCCAGTGCGGAGCGGGCGGACACTGAAGCTTTCTTT CASAERADTEAFF
TRBJ2-7 NA 15 TRBV7-2 TRBD2 TGTGCCAGCAGCTTAGCGCCAGCGGGGGGTCGGGAGCAGTACTTC CASSLAPAGGREQYF